The 30 T cell receptor beta chains presented below share a single source sample, sequenced in a study of blood T cell repertoires in COVID-19. TCRdb's table, derived via immunoSEQ multiplex PCR, lists solely in-frame clones and lacks some. This sample has tens of thousands of clones, with approximately 76% found just once. Sequenced sample: peripheral blood. The receptors originated from a man aged 65 to 79 with acute or convalescent COVID-19.

The chain recombines TRBV9 with TRBJ2-3; D unresolved. The CDR3 is 15 residues long. CDR1 and CDR2 from the germline V gene are SGDLS and YYNGEE. V lost 0 bases and J 1 base, leaving 9 bases between the germline ends. CDR3 sequence: CASSVGRLRTDTQYF. CDR3 nucleotides: TGTGCCAGCAGCGTAGGTAGACTCCGCACAGATACGCAGTATTTT.

The chain recombines TRBV12-2 with TRBJ2-1; TRBD1 was called by the table and not checked on the DNA. TRBV12-2 is a listed pseudogene. The CDR3 covers 15 residues. The CDR3 coding sequence is TGTGCAAGTCGATTAGTATTGACAGTCTACAATGAGCAGTTCTTC. Its protein is CASRLVLTVYNEQFF.

The chain uses TRBV14 and TRBJ2-5; 7 bases fit TRBD1. Germline loops: CDR1 SGHDN, CDR2 FVKESK. This CDR3 comprises 12 residues. The ends lost 2 bases at V and 14 bases at J; junction bases unmatched: 8. Here the CDR3 DNA reads TGTGCCAGCAGCCAAACTTCCGGGACAGCTTACTTC. Translated, it gives CASSQTSGTAYF.

The chain carries TRBV5-1 and TRBJ2-5; TRBD1 matches at 9 bases. The V and J ends lost 5 bases and 5 bases, in that order; junction bases with no gene match: 13. Germline loops: CDR1 SGHRS, CDR2 YFSETQ. This CDR3 region has 16 residues. For the CDR3, the DNA is TGCGCCAGCAGTCCCCGAACGGGACAGGGAGGGGAGACCCAGTACTTC. This gives the protein CASSPRTGQGGETQYF. The whole variable domain, filled in from reference TRBV5-1 and TRBJ2-5, reads KAGVTQTPRYLIKTRGQQVTLSCSPISGHRSVSWYQQTPGQGLQFLFEYFSETQRNKGNFPGRFSGRQFSNSRSEMNVSTLELGDSALYLCASSPRTGQGGETQYFGPGTRLLVL.

This chain links TRBV5-8 with TRBJ1-2; perhaps TRBD1 as D (6 bases). Between the trimmed V and J ends, which lost 0 bases and 1 base, there was a span of 7 bases. This CDR3 is 14 amino acids long. Per the germline V gene, CDR1 is SGHTS and CDR2 is YDEGEE. The CDR3 protein is CASSLEGDNYGYTF. CDR3 bases: TGTGCCAGCAGCTTGGAGGGGGATAACTATGGCTACACCTTC.

The CDR3 here is CASGLPDTEAFF. The CDR3 coding sequence is TGTGCTAGTGGTTTGCCTGACACTGAAGCTTTCTTT. The chain has TRBV12-5 and TRBJ1-1; D not certain. This CDR3 region has 12 residues. From germline, CDR1 is LGHNT and CDR2 FRNRAP. V lost 2 bases, J lost 3 bases, and 4 bases lay in between.

V gene TRBV18 combines with J gene TRBJ2-1; D is undetermined. Trimming shortened V by 3 bases and J by 4 bases, and 4 bases separated the two germline ends. This CDR3 has 12 residues. CDR1 KGHSH and CDR2 LQKENI come from the germline V gene. CDR3 sequence reads: CASSPQYNEQFF. Written as DNA, the CDR3 is TGTGCCAGCTCACCTCAGTACAATGAGCAGTTCTTC.

Only a few counts were recorded for this clone. This sequence joins TRBV5-1 and TRBJ1-1; TRBD1 aligns across 9 bases. The V and J ends lost 4 bases and 0 bases, in that order; junction bases with no gene match: 10. Germline CDR1 and CDR2: SGHRS and YFSETQ. The CDR3 loop spans 17 amino acids. CDR3 bases: TGCGCCAGCAGCAAAGGACAGGGGACAGTCATGAACACTGAAGCTTTCTTT. Residues: CASSKGQGTVMNTEAFF.

The chain couples TRBV10-3 to TRBJ1-1, with D possibly matching TRBD1 (6 bases). Between the trimmed V and J ends, which lost 8 bases and 0 bases, there was a span of 13 bases. The CDR3 extends over 14 amino acids. Germline lookup yields CDR1 ENHRY and CDR2 SYGVKD. For the CDR3, the DNA is TGTGCCATCGGGTCCCAGGGGATGAACACTGAAGCTTTCTTT. Its protein is CAIGSQGMNTEAFF.

The chain is built from TRBV29-1 and TRBJ1-1; D remains ambiguous. Trimming stripped 3 bases from V and 4 bases from J, with 12 bases between. Germline V CDR1 and CDR2: SQVTM, ANQGSEA. The CDR3 sequence is 13 residues long. The CDR3 nucleotides are TGCAGCGTTGACCAGGACGGGAGCACTGAAGCTTTCTTT. Protein product: CSVDQDGSTEAFF. Full variable domain (rest looked up from reference TRBV29-1 and TRBJ1-1): SAVISQKPSRDICQRGTSLTIQCQVDSQVTMMFWYRQQPGQSLTLIATANQGSEATYESGFVIDKFPISRPNLTFSTLTVSNMSPEDSSIYLCSVDQDGSTEAFFGQGTRLTVV.

The chain recombines TRBV3-1 (or the pseudogene TRBV3-2) with TRBJ1-2, with TRBD1 as a possible D gene (5 bases). The CDR3 spans 16 residues. The V gene's germline CDR1 is LGHDT and CDR2 YNNKEL (reference sequence). V dropped 0 bases and J dropped 4 bases, with 15 bases sitting between them. CDR3 residues: CASSQDEGGVPYGYTF. CDR3 in DNA: TGTGCCAGCAGCCAAGATGAGGGAGGGGTACCCTATGGCTACACCTTC.

CDR3 nucleotides: TGTGCCAGCAGTTATGACGGGACAGGGAACACTGAAGCTTTCTTT. It encodes CASSYDGTGNTEAFF. The gene calls are TRBV6-5 and TRBJ1-1; TRBD1 agrees at 8 bases. After removal of 3 bases from V and 1 base from J, the junction contained 4 bases not matched to a gene. Germline CDR1 MNHEY, CDR2 SVGAGI. This CDR3 is built from 15 residues.

This chain links TRBV5-5 with TRBJ1-1; the D is unclear. The CDR3 is 11 residues long. V gave up 4 bases and J gave up 6 bases, with 7 bases separating them. Germline V gene data show CDR1 as SGHKS and CDR2 as YYEKEE (reference sequence). The CDR3 region is CASSRLPEAFF. CDR3 sequence (DNA): TGTGCCAGCAGCCGTCTTCCTGAAGCTTTCTTT.

The chain employs TRBV6-5 and TRBJ1-3, with 7 bases aligning to TRBD1. The CDR3 loop spans 14 amino acids. With 6 bases clipped from V and 2 bases from J, the junction kept 4 bases outside the gene matches. The germline V gene has CDR1 MNHEY and CDR2 SVGAGI. The CDR3 loop reads CASSEGATGNTIYF. DNA for the CDR3: TGTGCCAGCAGCGAGGGGGCAACTGGAAACACCATATATTTT.

The chain recombines TRBV19 with TRBJ1-5; 10 bases agree with TRBD1. CDR1 is LNHDA and CDR2 is SQIVND in the germline V gene (reference sequence). The CDR3 extends over 14 amino acids. V was clipped by 3 bases and J by 7 bases; unmatched bases: 3. The CDR3 coding sequence is TGTGCCAGTAGTATGACAGGGGGCGGGCAGCCCCAGCATTTT. This encodes CASSMTGGGQPQHF.

Only a few counts were recorded for this clone. V usage is TRBV7-9 and J usage is TRBJ2-3; D is undetermined. This CDR3 has 13 amino acids. CDR1 and CDR2 from the germline V gene are SEHNR and FQNEAQ (reference sequence). The germline V and J ends were trimmed by 3 bases and 3 bases, with 7 bases remaining between them. The CDR3 DNA reads as TGTGCCAGCAGCTTGATAGTAACAGATACGCAGTATTTT. Translation: CASSLIVTDTQYF.

The J gene is TRBJ2-5, the V gene TRBV5-6; 9 bases agree with TRBD2. Germline V gives CDR1 SGHDT, CDR2 YYEEEE. The CDR3 sequence is 16 residues long. Losses at the gene ends were 4 bases for V and 0 bases for J; bases not matched to a gene: 7. The CDR3 region has the DNA TGTGCCAGCAGCAGGAGGACTAGCGCTTACCAAGAGACCCAGTACTTC. It is translated as CASSRRTSAYQETQYF.

This clone occurred a few times. This chain links TRBV9 with TRBJ2-1; 10 bases align to TRBD2. This CDR3 region has 16 residues. Looked up from germline, CDR1 is SGDLS and CDR2 is YYNGEE. Unmatched junction bases numbered 4, after V lost 0 bases and J lost 4 bases. The CDR3 DNA sequence: TGTGCCAGCAGCGTAGAGGGACTAGCGTTATACAATGAGCAGTTCTTC. It translates to CASSVEGLALYNEQFF.

The V gene is TRBV4-2, the J gene TRBJ1-1; no clear D. The V end was cut by 1 base, the J end by 7 bases, with 13 bases between. The V gene's germline CDR1 is LGHNA and CDR2 YNFKEQ. The CDR3 has 14 amino acids. In DNA, the CDR3 is TGTGCCAGCAGCCAAGTGGGAGGGTTTGGTGAAGCTTTCTTT. Its protein product is CASSQVGGFGEAFF.

The chain joins TRBV7-9 to TRBJ2-2; TRBD1 might be the D (6 bases). CDR3 size: 15 residues. Trimming took off 0 bases at V and 7 bases at J, with 12 bases between the two ends. Per the germline V gene, CDR1 is SEHNR and CDR2 is FQNEAQ (reference sequence). The CDR3 DNA is TGTGCCAGCAGCTTAGCTCAGGGGTTGGACGGGGAGCTGTTTTTT. Amino acid sequence: CASSLAQGLDGELFF.

In this sample, this clone turned up once. The chain combines TRBV2 with TRBJ1-1, with D perhaps matching TRBD1 (5 bases). The CDR3 covers 14 residues. Germline values: CDR1 SNHLY, CDR2 FYNNEI. V lost 6 bases and J lost 4, with 15 bases in between. The CDR3 coding sequence is TGTGCCAGCAGGGCCCGGGGGAAGGGCACTGAAGCTTTCTTT. Translating it yields CASRARGKGTEAFF.

CDR3 loop: CASSYADRGARNTIYF. The DNA of the CDR3 is TGTGCCAGCAGTTACGCAGACAGGGGTGCAAGAAACACCATATATTTT. The chain joins TRBV6-6 to TRBJ1-3, with TRBD1 identical over 8 bases. V was clipped by 2 bases and J by 5 bases; unmatched bases: 8. Germline V gene sequence: CDR1 MNHNY, CDR2 SVGAGI (reference sequence). This CDR3 contains 16 residues.

The chain links TRBV27 to TRBJ1-5; 8 nucleotides line up with TRBD1. V shed 6 bases and J 4 bases; nucleotides not matched to a gene: 14. Germline assignment: CDR1 MNHEY and CDR2 SMNVEV (reference sequence). CDR3 length: 17 residues. The CDR3 reads CASSYRGQGTTNQPQHF. CDR3 sequence (DNA): TGTGCCAGCAGCTACCGTGGACAGGGAACGACTAATCAGCCCCAGCATTTT.

The J gene is TRBJ1-5, the V gene TRBV7-5; the table's D call of TRBD1 was not tested on the DNA. TRBV7-5 constitutes a pseudogene. The CDR3 runs to 15 residues. The CDR3 reads CVRSLGQGAEQPQHF. Here the CDR3 DNA reads TGTGTCAGAAGCTTAGGACAGGGGGCTGAACAGCCCCAGCATTTT.

This clone was found a few times. The rearrangement joins TRBV7-6 to TRBJ2-1; possible D gene TRBD2, 6 bases. The CDR3 is made up of 18 amino acids. Germline V gene lookup returns CDR1 SGHVS and CDR2 FNYEAQ. V was cut by 4 bases and J by 0 bases, with 19 bases left in between. Here the CDR3 DNA reads TGTGCCAGCAGCTCGTCGGGACTCGCAACCACCTCCTACAATGAGCAGTTCTTC. The encoded protein is CASSSSGLATTSYNEQFF.

This clone was seen a single time. The CDR3 loop is CASSLEILRGNLGYTF. The CDR3 DNA reads TGTGCCAGCAGCTTAGAAATCCTCCGGGGGAATCTTGGCTACACCTTC. This sequence joins TRBV7-9 and TRBJ1-2; the D gene is possibly TRBD1 (5 bases). The CDR3 loop spans 16 amino acids. Germline V gives CDR1 SEHNR, CDR2 FQNEAQ (reference sequence). Trimming pared 1 base from V and 7 bases from J, leaving 19 bases between.

The chain links TRBV14 to TRBJ1-6; 7 bases match TRBD1. The CDR3 covers 14 residues. Germline CDR1 reads SGHDN; CDR2 reads FVKESK. With 2 bases clipped from V and 9 bases from J, the junction kept 4 bases outside the gene matches. CDR3 amino acids: CASSQTGVGSPLHF. The CDR3, as DNA: TGTGCCAGCAGCCAAACAGGGGTCGGTTCACCCCTCCACTTT.

V is TRBV5-5 and J is TRBJ1-4; 10 nucleotides line up with TRBD1. Germline CDR1 is SGHKS and CDR2 is YYEKEE (reference sequence). The CDR3 runs 17 residues. V trimming: 0 bases; J trimming: 8 bases; junction bases outside the gene matches: 10. This CDR3 reads CASSLAGTGAENEKLFF. The CDR3 nucleotides read TGTGCCAGCAGCTTGGCCGGGACAGGGGCCGAAAACGAAAAACTGTTTTTT. Full variable domain (outside the CDR3, taken from reference TRBV5-5 and TRBJ1-4): DAGVTQSPTHLIKTRGQQVTLRCSPISGHKSVSWYQQVLGQGPQFIFQYYEKEERGRGNFPDRFSARQFPNYSSELNVNALLLGDSALYLCASSLAGTGAENEKLFFGSGTQLSVL.

This sequence joins TRBV10-1 and TRBJ1-5, with D perhaps matching TRBD1 (5 bases). The V gene lost 8 bases and the J gene lost 0 bases, with 11 bases spanning the gap. Germline loops: CDR1 WNHNN, CDR2 SYGVQD (reference sequence). CDR3 size: 14 residues. The DNA for the CDR3 is TGCGCCAGCGGCTACAGGTATAGCAATCAGCCCCAGCATTTT. This sequence encodes CASGYRYSNQPQHF.

V usage is TRBV28 and J usage is TRBJ2-1, with TRBD2 identical over 7 bases. The CDR3 extends over 16 amino acids. Germline V gives CDR1 MDHEN, CDR2 SYDVKM. V shed 6 bases and J 0 bases; nucleotides not matched to a gene: 8. The CDR3 bases are TGTGCCAGCAGCAATAGCGGGCGGAGCTCCTACAATGAGCAGTTCTTC. This encodes CASSNSGRSSYNEQFF.